This T cell receptor (beta chain) was obtained from a study of blood T cells in healthy people across ages (dated by TCRdb to the mid-2010s). Looking at the study overall: Template switching captured roughly one uniquely barcoded TCR beta cDNA molecule per two T cells in model experiments. Two additional independent replicas of 1 million unique cDNA reads from the same blood draw were analyzed for two donors (one aged 18 to 29 and one aged 80 or older). The study measured age-related changes in TCR beta repertoire diversity using deep sequencing normalized with unique cDNA molecular identifiers. Donors were grouped into four age groups: young (average approximately 15 years), middle-aged (39), aged (around 60) and long-lived (approximately 78). What the authors observed across the whole study: Total diversity estimates from one million sequenced T cells were considered lower bounds and underestimates. A strong correlation was found between observed TCR beta diversity and the percentage of naive T cells measured by flow cytometry. As age increased, observed TCR beta diversity per million T cells dropped in a roughly linear way, and a significant reduction was already evident by age roughly 36. Compared with the aged group, the long-lived group had more naive CD4+ T cells, fewer expanded clones and increased TCR diversity, suggesting age selection. Because profiling used bulk unsorted PBMCs, naive and antigen-experienced compartments could not be compared conclusively. Because the CMV infection status of the donors was unknown, age-related changes in expanded clonotypes may potentially have been confounded.

This clonotype has only a few counts. No cognate antigen has been identified for it. Base qualities are not provided; no much larger clone lies one nucleotide away. The donors were some 36 Caucasian individuals from Russia, aged 6 to 90 years, who were systemically healthy. Around 10 milliliters of peripheral blood were collected from each donor into EDTA-treated Vacutainer tubes. Ficoll-Paque density-gradient centrifugation was used to isolate PBMCs, with at least 7 million per sample. Total RNA was extracted from PBMCs with Trizol reagent, with at least 6 micrograms obtained per sample. Naive CD45RAhigh/CD27high T cell percentages were measured by flow cytometry on a PBMC aliquot from every donor. The method was 5' RACE. Sequencer: Illumina HiSeq 2500. A second PCR of about 6 to 11 cycles was performed with a sample-barcoded 5' primer and a J-beta primer mix. Each TCR beta cDNA molecule received a unique molecular identifier from a template-switch 5' adaptor carrying 12 random nucleotides. Each sample yielded at least 3 million CDR3-containing paired-end reads. The Mint cDNA synthesis kit, primed by a TRBC-specific oligonucleotide, was used to synthesize first-strand cDNA from all RNA. Following uracil-DNA glycosylase treatment, all cDNA underwent a first 18-cycle PCR with the universal primers M1SS and BC2_uni_R. Under the source paper's analysis protocol: Normalization of each sample was performed by random selection of 1 million high-quality reads, each carrying a distinct molecular identifier. Instead of being binned into consensus sequences, reads that shared molecular identifiers were thrown out. CDR3 identification, clonotype clustering and error correction used MiTCR with a Q25 quality threshold and the strictest error-elimination algorithm. A nonparametric unseen species model using Euler transformation provided a lower-bound estimate of total TCR beta diversity. The public reads were reanalyzed by TCRdb: fastp trimming at Q25, MiXCR alignment, in-frame beta chains only. When rows share a CDR3 protein, they turn into one entry using the most common DNA and genes. TCRdb, not the original authors, processed these V and J calls. This sample gives approximately 780,000 distinct CDR3 sequences in total; 20% to 30% of them show up just once. The ten largest clones capture about 2.9% of the sample.

The CDR3 starts with the cysteine, ends with the phenylalanine, and has 14 residues. The sequence is cut down to CDR3 DNA, 42 bases in frame from base 1. As encoded in the germline V gene (reference sequence), CDR1 is LGHDT while CDR2 is YNNKEL. These records were also assigned to another study, of T cells of mothers and their children. As the second study states: Nine systemically healthy Caucasian individuals, comprising three mothers and their six children, were included as donors. cDNA synthesis consumed the entire amount of extracted RNA, loaded at about 1.6 ug RNA in each 15 ul reaction. Sample barcodes and 2-4 random nucleotides were added via the M1S primer in the second PCR. Over 9 million TCR beta CDR3 reads came from each mother, compared with approximately 3.1 million reads from each child. Thymic selection shapes the output of TCR recombination in a similar way in related and unrelated pairs, and inherited differences have a minor effect. Related mother-child pairs always showed normalized repertoire overlap that was slightly higher than in unrelated mother-child pairs, though the difference was never significant. No persistent microchimeric T cell clones were found, with a detection sensitivity of roughly 92 clones per million clonotypes. Deep NGS was used in the study to compare the TCR beta repertoires of mothers and children and to look for features that separate related mother-child pairs from unrelated individuals. On average, the children were roughly 11 +/- 4 years old, while the mothers were about 40 +/- 4 years old. After adapter ligation was performed with NEBNext reagents, the libraries were sequenced on an Illumina HiSeq 2000 with 100+100 nt paired-end reads. To avoid cross-contamination, the mother libraries and the child libraries were prepared a month apart and sequenced in separate runs. For each donor, between about 450,000 and 2,300,000 distinct TCR beta clonotypes were identified. Naive TCR beta clonotypes were estimated from low-frequency clonotypes matched to each donor's FACS-determined naive share, without sorting.

This TCR was recovered from a boy between 10 and 17 years old in good health. Sequenced: blood. The chain is made from TRBV3-1 and TRBJ2-5, with no reliable assignment of the D segment. The J call may be faulty, since TRBJ2-7 better matches the DNA end. The bases read TGTGCCAGCAGCCCGTCTGTCCCACCCTACGAGCAGTACTTC. The translation is CASSPSVPPYEQYF.